This is a list of T cell receptor beta chains from one sample in a study of shared clonotypes between healthy human individuals. Assay: immunoSEQ multiplex PCR; the TCRdb copy retains only in-frame clones and omits some. This table has 550,000 to 850,000 clones, around 72% appearing once. The sequenced sample was memory CD4+ T cells sorted from blood. The receptors stem from a woman between 25 and 40 years old in good health. The CDR3 runs from the conserved cysteine through the conserved F or W. D genes are given only for firm matches. Part of the rows lack a size; the others show once, few, many or a class for expanded clones.

clone_size	j_call	v_call	d_call	cdr3_aa	cdr3_nt
few	TRBJ2-2	TRBV2	TRBD1	CASSYDRGPNTGELFF	TGTGCCAGCAGCTATGACAGGGGCCCGAACACCGGGGAGCTGTTTTTT
.	TRBJ2-7	TRBV6-5	.	CASSLAGRADEQYF	TGTGCCAGCAGTTTGGCTGGCAGGGCGGACGAGCAGTACTTC
.	TRBJ2-5	TRBV14	TRBD2	CASSPGLAGNLQETQYF	TGTGCCAGCAGCCCTGGACTAGCGGGGAACCTCCAAGAGACCCAGTACTTC
.	TRBJ2-2	TRBV7-2	.	CASSLAFRLPSGGELFF	TGTGCCAGCAGCTTAGCATTCAGGCTACCGTCGGGCGGGGAGCTGTTTTTT
few	TRBJ2-7	TRBV2	.	CASSPQSYEQYF	TGTGCCAGCAGTCCGCAGTCCTACGAGCAGTACTTC
.	TRBJ2-7	TRBV10-3	.	CAIKGGYSYEQYF	TGTGCCATCAAAGGAGGCTACTCCTACGAGCAGTACTTC
once	TRBJ1-4	TRBV11-2	TRBD1	CASSPQGARGEKLFF	TGTGCCAGCAGCCCTCAGGGGGCGCGGGGTGAAAAACTGTTTTTT
.	TRBJ2-1	TRBV18	TRBD2	CASSPPGTSGYNEQFF	TGTGCCAGCTCACCGCCCGGGACTAGCGGATACAATGAGCAGTTCTTC
.	TRBJ2-7	TRBV7-2	TRBD1	CASSWGDRAYEQYF	TGTGCCAGCAGCTGGGGGGACAGGGCCTACGAGCAGTACTTC
.	TRBJ2-7	TRBV13	.	CASSYREGMSDEQYF	TGTGCCAGCAGCTATCGAGAGGGGATGAGTGACGAGCAGTACTTC
.	TRBJ1-5	TRBV19	.	CASSIGARHSNQPQHF	TGTGCCAGTAGTATAGGGGCCAGGCATAGCAATCAGCCCCAGCATTTT
once	TRBJ2-5	TRBV7-8	.	CASSDKGLRETQYF	TGTGCCAGCAGCGATAAGGGCCTTAGGGAGACCCAGTACTTC
.	TRBJ2-7	TRBV2	TRBD1	CASSQQGARYEQYF	TGTGCCAGCAGCCAACAGGGGGCGAGGTACGAGCAGTACTTC
many	TRBJ1-2	TRBV28	TRBD1	CASSRDRLYGYTF	TGTGCCAGCAGTCGGGACAGACTATATGGCTACACCTTC
.	TRBJ1-1	TRBV18	TRBD1	CASSPDRGMNTEAFF	TGTGCCAGCTCACCGGACAGGGGCATGAACACTGAAGCTTTCTTT
.	TRBJ2-7	TRBV29-1	.	CSGYNRVLGEQYF	TGCAGCGGGTACAACAGGGTGCTAGGGGAGCAGTACTTC
few	TRBJ2-7	TRBV5-1	TRBD1	CASSLIIGVAGGSYEQYF	TGCGCCAGCAGCTTGATCATCGGGGTGGCAGGGGGTAGCTACGAGCAGTACTTC
.	TRBJ1-3	TRBV6-5	.	CASTPGRGRTNTIYF	TGTGCCAGCACTCCTGGTCGGGGACGGACGAACACCATATATTTT
.	TRBJ2-3	TRBV4-1	TRBD2	CASSREPGLAAWEYF	TGCGCCAGCAGCCGGGAGCCGGGACTAGCGGCTTGGGAGTATTTT
.	TRBJ1-6	TRBV6-5	TRBD1	CASSYIRDRDNSPLHF	TGTGCCAGCAGTTATATCCGGGACAGGGACAATTCACCCCTCCACTTT
.	TRBJ2-7	TRBV6-6	.	CASSSAEYEQYF	TGTGCCAGCAGTTCTGCAGAATACGAGCAGTACTTC
.	TRBJ2-7	TRBV5-4	TRBD2	CASSFKLAGGLEQYF	TGTGCCAGCAGCTTCAAACTAGCGGGAGGTCTCGAGCAGTACTTC
.	TRBJ1-1	TRBV14	.	CASSRTGNTEAFF	TGTGCCAGCAGCCGGACCGGGAACACTGAAGCTTTCTTT
.	TRBJ1-1	TRBV5-4	.	CASSIQVNTEAFF	TGTGCCAGCAGCATACAGGTAAACACTGAAGCTTTCTTT
.	TRBJ2-7	TRBV27	.	CASTSPSLISYEQYF	TGTGCCAGCACCAGCCCTTCGCTCATCTCCTACGAGCAGTACTTC
.	TRBJ1-4	TRBV5-6	.	CASSFKTGFNEKLFF	TGTGCCAGCAGCTTCAAGACAGGCTTTAATGAAAAACTGTTTTTT
.	TRBJ2-2	TRBV5-6	TRBD2	CASSLLRALASGELFF	TGTGCCAGCAGCTTGCTTCGCGCACTAGCGTCCGGGGAGCTGTTTTTT
.	TRBJ2-7	TRBV5-1	TRBD2	CASSLGAPLAGSYEQYF	TGCGCCAGCAGCTTGGGAGCACCCCTAGCGGGATCATACGAGCAGTACTTC
.	TRBJ1-1	TRBV23-1	.	CASSQPWGNTEAFF	TGCGCCAGCAGTCAACCGTGGGGTAACACTGAAGCTTTCTTT
once	TRBJ2-5	TRBV6-5	.	CASSPPGRETQYF	TGTGCCAGTTCCCCCCCGGGGAGGGAGACCCAGTACTTC
few	TRBJ2-3	TRBV28	TRBD2	CASGRESTQYF	TGTGCCAGCGGGAGGGAGAGTACGCAGTATTTT
.	TRBJ2-4	TRBV28	.	CASSLNQPLAKNIQYF	TGTGCCAGCAGTTTGAACCAGCCTCTAGCCAAAAACATTCAGTACTTC
.	TRBJ1-1	TRBV28	.	CASRGRRNTEAFF	TGTGCCAGCCGTGGGCGGCGGAACACTGAAGCTTTCTTT
few	TRBJ2-7	TRBV7-9	.	CASSLQADSYEQYF	TGTGCCAGCAGCTTACAGGCTGACTCCTACGAGCAGTACTTC
.	TRBJ2-7	TRBV5-6	.	CASSLVGGRRSSYEQYF	TGTGCCAGCAGCTTGGTGGGGGGCCGCCGGAGCTCCTACGAGCAGTACTTC
few	TRBJ2-2	TRBV5-1	.	CASSLLGDPETGELFF	TGCGCCAGCAGCTTGTTGGGGGACCCGGAAACCGGGGAGCTGTTTTTT
.	TRBJ1-1	TRBV6-6	TRBD1	CASSYGTAGTTEAFF	TGTGCCAGCAGTTACGGGACAGCCGGGACGACTGAAGCTTTCTTT
.	TRBJ2-1	TRBV12-1	.	CASSSSSGTGFF	TGTGCCAGCAGCTCCTCCAGCGGGACCGGGTTCTTC
.	TRBJ1-5	TRBV28	.	CASSLMGNFFGSNQPQHF	TGTGCCAGCAGTTTAATGGGGAATTTTTTCGGTAGCAATCAGCCCCAGCATTTT
few	TRBJ2-3	TRBV7-9	.	CASSFRQRNVDTQYF	TGTGCCAGCAGCTTTCGACAGCGGAATGTAGATACGCAGTATTTT
many	TRBJ2-5	TRBV29-1	.	CSVENHRMKGETQYF	TGCAGCGTTGAAAATCACAGGATGAAAGGAGAGACCCAGTACTTC
.	TRBJ1-1	TRBV7-9	.	CASSLSHTEAFF	TGTGCCAGCAGCTTATCGCACACTGAAGCTTTCTTT
.	TRBJ2-1	TRBV5-1	.	CASSLTTSPEQFF	TGCGCCAGCAGCTTAACGACTAGTCCGGAGCAGTTCTTC
.	TRBJ2-3	TRBV19	.	CASSLRGGQSTDTQYF	TGTGCCAGTAGCCTCCGCGGGGGCCAATCCACAGATACGCAGTATTTT
.	TRBJ2-7	TRBV5-4	.	CASSLDQGPSGYEQYF	TGTGCCAGCAGCTTGGATCAGGGCCCCTCAGGGTACGAGCAGTACTTC
.	TRBJ2-3	TRBV11-3	TRBD2	CASSFTSGDTQYF	TGTGCCAGCAGCTTTACTAGCGGTGATACGCAGTATTTT
.	TRBJ2-3	TRBV15	.	CATSRDRPSETDTQYF	TGTGCCACCAGCAGAGATCGGCCTAGCGAAACAGATACGCAGTATTTT
.	TRBJ1-1	TRBV11-2	.	CASSLEAPRVKNTEAFF	TGTGCCAGCAGCTTAGAGGCCCCAAGGGTTAAGAACACTGAAGCTTTCTTT
.	TRBJ2-2	TRBV18	.	CASSPLKTNTGELFF	TGTGCCAGCTCACCACTGAAGACAAACACCGGGGAGCTGTTTTTT